This T cell receptor beta chain was identified during a study of human T cells and chemical hapten exposure. Study findings and constraints: TCRs exceeding 1 in 1000 frequency stayed unchanged with DPC sensitization.

Unseparated into fractions, whole blood served as the source from which total RNA was extracted. Germline V gene data show CDR1 as SGHAT and CDR2 as FQNNGV. With V trimmed by 7 bases and J by 5 bases, 9 bases remained unmatched. This CDR3 comprises 14 residues. This clonotype was detected only a few times. No antigen is known for it. Separate cDNA molecules received unique molecular identifiers, which the library attached to them. MiXCR was run by TCRdb on the reads, yielding one entry per CDR3 protein. The sample lists about 120,000 distinct CDR3 sequences, about 8.9% occurring once. The rearrangement uses TRBV11-2 and TRBJ2-5; TRBD1 matches 8 bases. The receptor was isolated from a human donor in good health. Some clones in this sample may be carry-over from other donors' samples. Source material: whole blood. CDR3 sequence: CASTDSQGAETQYF. The CDR3 DNA reads TGTGCCAGCACCGACTCCCAGGGGGCTGAGACCCAGTACTTC.